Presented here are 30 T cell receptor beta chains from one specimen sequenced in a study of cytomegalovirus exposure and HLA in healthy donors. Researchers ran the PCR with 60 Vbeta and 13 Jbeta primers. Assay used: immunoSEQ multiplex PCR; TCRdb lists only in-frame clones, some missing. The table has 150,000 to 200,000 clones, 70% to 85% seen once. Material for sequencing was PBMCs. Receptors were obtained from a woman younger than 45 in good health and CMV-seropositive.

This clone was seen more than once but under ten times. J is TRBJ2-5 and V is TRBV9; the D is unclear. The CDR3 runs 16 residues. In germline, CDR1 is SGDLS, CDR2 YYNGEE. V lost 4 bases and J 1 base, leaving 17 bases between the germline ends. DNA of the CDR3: TGTGCCAGCAGCCCGAGGAGTCTTGAGTTCCAAGAGACCCAGTACTTC. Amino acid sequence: CASSPRSLEFQETQYF.

The CDR3 DNA sequence: TGCGCCAGCAGTTCGACAGGGACTGGAAACACCATATATTTT. Translated, it gives CASSSTGTGNTIYF. J is TRBJ1-3 and V is TRBV5-1; 7 nucleotides line up with TRBD1. This CDR3 has 14 amino acids. Germline V lookup: CDR1 SGHRS, CDR2 YFSETQ. With 5 bases clipped from V and 2 bases from J, the junction kept 4 bases outside the gene matches. The full variable domain, with the rest looked up from reference TRBV5-1 and TRBJ1-3, is KAGVTQTPRYLIKTRGQQVTLSCSPISGHRSVSWYQQTPGQGLQFLFEYFSETQRNKGNFPGRFSGRQFSNSRSEMNVSTLELGDSALYLCASSSTGTGNTIYFGEGSWLTVV.

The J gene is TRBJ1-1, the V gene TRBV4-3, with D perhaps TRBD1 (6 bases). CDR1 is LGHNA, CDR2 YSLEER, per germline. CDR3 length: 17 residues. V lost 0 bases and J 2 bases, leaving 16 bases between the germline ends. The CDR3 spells CASSQDLGGLSNTEAFF. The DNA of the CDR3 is TGCGCCAGCAGCCAAGATTTGGGGGGGCTTAGCAACACTGAAGCTTTCTTT.

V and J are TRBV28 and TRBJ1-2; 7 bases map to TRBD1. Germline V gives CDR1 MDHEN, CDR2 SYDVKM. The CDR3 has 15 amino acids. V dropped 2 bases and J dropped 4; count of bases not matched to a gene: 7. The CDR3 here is CASSLGRDSIYGYTF. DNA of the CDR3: TGTGCCAGCAGTTTAGGTAGGGACAGCATCTATGGCTACACCTTC.

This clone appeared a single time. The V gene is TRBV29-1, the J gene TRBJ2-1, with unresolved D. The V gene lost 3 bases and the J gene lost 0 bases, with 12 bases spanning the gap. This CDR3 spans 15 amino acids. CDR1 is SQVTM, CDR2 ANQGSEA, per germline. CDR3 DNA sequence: TGCAGCGTTGAGTTGCGGTTTAGCTCCTACAATGAGCAGTTCTTC. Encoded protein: CSVELRFSSYNEQFF.

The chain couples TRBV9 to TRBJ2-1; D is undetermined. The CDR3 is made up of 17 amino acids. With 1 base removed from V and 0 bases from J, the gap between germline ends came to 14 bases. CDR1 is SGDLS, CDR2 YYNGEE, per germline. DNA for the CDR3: TGTGCCAGCAGCGTAAATGAGCGCCTGAGCTCCTACAATGAGCAGTTCTTC. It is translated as CASSVNERLSSYNEQFF. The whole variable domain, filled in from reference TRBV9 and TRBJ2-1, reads DSGVTQTPKHLITATGQRVTLRCSPRSGDLSVYWYQQSLDQGLQFLIQYYNGEERAKGNILERFSAQQFPDLHSELNLSSLELGDSALYFCASSVNERLSSYNEQFFGPGTRLTVL.

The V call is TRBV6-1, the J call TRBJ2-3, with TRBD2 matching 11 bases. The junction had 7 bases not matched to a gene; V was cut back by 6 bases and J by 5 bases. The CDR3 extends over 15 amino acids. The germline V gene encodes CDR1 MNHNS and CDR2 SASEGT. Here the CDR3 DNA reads TGTGCCAGCAGCCGACTAGCGGGAAATGGAGATACGCAGTATTTT. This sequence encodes CASSRLAGNGDTQYF.

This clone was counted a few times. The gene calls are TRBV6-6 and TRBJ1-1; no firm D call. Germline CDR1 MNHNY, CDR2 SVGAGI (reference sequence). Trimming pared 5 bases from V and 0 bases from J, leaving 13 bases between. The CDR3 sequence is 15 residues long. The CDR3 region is CASSPQSVLNTEAFF. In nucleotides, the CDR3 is TGTGCCAGCAGTCCCCAGTCCGTTCTGAACACTGAAGCTTTCTTT.

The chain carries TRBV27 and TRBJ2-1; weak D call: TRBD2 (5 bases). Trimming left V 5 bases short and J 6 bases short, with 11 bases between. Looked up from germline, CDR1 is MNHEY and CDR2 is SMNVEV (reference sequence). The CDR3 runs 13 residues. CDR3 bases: TGTGCCAGCAGTCCCCTGCGGGCCAATGAGCAGTTCTTC. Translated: CASSPLRANEQFF.

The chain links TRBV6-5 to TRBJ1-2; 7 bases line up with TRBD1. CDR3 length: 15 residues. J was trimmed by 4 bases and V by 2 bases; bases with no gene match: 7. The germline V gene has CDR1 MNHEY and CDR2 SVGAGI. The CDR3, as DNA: TGTGCCAGCAGTTACCTAGAGGGACAGAGCTATGGCTACACCTTC. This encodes CASSYLEGQSYGYTF.

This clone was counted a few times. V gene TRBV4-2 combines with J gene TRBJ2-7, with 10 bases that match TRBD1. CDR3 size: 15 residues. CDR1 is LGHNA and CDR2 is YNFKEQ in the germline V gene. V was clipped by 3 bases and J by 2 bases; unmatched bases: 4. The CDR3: CASSQGDRGAYEQYF. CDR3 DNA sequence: TGTGCCAGCAGCCAGGGGGACAGGGGAGCCTACGAGCAGTACTTC.

DNA for the CDR3: TGTGCCAGCAGCTTAGTGATCGCTAGCGCAGCCGGGGAGCTGTTTTTT. This translates into CASSLVIASAAGELFF. The chain recombines TRBV11-2 with TRBJ2-2; D perhaps matches TRBD2 (6 bases). CDR3 size: 16 residues. Trimming cost V 1 base and J 6 bases, with 15 bases left between them. Per the germline V gene, CDR1 is SGHAT and CDR2 is FQNNGV.

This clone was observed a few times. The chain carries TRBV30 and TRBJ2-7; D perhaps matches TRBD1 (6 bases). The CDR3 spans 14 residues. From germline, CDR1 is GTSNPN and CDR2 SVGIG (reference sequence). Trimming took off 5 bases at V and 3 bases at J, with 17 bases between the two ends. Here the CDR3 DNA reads TGTGCCTGGGACCCCGCAGGGGTAGGCTACGAGCAGTACTTC. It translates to CAWDPAGVGYEQYF.

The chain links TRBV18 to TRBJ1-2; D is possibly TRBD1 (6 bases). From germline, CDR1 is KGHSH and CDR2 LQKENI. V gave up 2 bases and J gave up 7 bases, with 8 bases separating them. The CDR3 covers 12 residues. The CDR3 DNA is TGTGCCAGCTCACCAACGACAGGTGGCTACACCTTC. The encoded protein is CASSPTTGGYTF.

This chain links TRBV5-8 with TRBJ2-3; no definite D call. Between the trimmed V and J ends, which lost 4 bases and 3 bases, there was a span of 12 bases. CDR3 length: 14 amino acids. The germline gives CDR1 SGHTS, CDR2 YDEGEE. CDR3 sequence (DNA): TGTGCCAGCAGCCTCGGTCTCGTGACAGATACGCAGTATTTT. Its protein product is CASSLGLVTDTQYF.

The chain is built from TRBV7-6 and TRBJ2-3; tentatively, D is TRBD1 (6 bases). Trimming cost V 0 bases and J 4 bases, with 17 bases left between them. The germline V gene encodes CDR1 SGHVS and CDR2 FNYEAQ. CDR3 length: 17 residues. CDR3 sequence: CASSLALQGGEADTQYF. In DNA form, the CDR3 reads TGTGCCAGCAGCTTAGCTCTACAGGGTGGAGAGGCAGATACGCAGTATTTT.

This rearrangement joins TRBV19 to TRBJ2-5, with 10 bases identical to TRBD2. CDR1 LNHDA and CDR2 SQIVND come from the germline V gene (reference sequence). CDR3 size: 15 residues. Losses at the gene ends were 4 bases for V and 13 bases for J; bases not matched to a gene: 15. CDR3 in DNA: TGTGCCAGTAGTACCTCCGGGACTAGCGCCTGGGTCCCGTACTTC. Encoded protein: CASSTSGTSAWVPYF.

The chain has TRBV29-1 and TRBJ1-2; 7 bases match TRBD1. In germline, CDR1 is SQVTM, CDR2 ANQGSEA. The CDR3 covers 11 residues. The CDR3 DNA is TGCACCCTATGGGACAGCTTCGGCTACACCTTC. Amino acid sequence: CTLWDSFGYTF. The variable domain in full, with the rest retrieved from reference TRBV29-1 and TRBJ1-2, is SAVISQKPSRDICQRGTSLTIQCQVDSQVTMMFWYRQQPGQSLTLIATANQGSEATYESGFVIDKFPISRPNLTFSTLTVSNMSPEDSSIYLCTLWDSFGYTFGSGTRLTVV.

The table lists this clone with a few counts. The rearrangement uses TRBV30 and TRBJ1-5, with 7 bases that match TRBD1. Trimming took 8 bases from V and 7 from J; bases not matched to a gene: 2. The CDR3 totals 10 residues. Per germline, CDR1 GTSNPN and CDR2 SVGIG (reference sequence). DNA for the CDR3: TGTGCCCTAGGGGGCCAGCCCCAGCATTTT. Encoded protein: CALGGQPQHF.

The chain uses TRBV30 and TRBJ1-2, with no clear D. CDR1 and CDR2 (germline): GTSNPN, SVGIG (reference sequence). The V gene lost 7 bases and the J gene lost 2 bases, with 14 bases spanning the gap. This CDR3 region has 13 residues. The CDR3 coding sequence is TGTGCCTCAGGAGGAGGGCTGAACTATGGCTACACCTTC. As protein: CASGGGLNYGYTF.

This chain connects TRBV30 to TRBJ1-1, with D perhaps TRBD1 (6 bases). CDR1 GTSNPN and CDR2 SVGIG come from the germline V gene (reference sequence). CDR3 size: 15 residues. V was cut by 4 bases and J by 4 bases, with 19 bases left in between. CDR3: CAWKMSLRGGTEAFF. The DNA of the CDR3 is TGTGCCTGGAAAATGAGTCTCCGAGGGGGCACTGAAGCTTTCTTT.

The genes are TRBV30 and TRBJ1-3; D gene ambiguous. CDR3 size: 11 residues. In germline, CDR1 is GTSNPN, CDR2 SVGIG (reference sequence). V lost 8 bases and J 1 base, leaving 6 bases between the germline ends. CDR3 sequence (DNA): TGTGCCCACAGTTCTGGAAACACCATATATTTT. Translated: CAHSSGNTIYF.

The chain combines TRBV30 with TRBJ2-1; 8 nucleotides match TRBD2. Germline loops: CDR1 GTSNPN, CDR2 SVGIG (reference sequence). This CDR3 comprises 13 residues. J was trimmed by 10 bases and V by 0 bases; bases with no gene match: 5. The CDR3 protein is CAWSVGTRDEQFF. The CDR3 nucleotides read TGTGCCTGGAGTGTAGGGACTAGGGACGAGCAGTTCTTC.

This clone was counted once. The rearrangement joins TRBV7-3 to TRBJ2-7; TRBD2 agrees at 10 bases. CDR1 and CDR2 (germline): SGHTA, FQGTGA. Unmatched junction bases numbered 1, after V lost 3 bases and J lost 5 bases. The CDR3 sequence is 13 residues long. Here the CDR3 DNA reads TGTGCCAGCAGCTTCCTAGCGGGGGACGAGCAGTACTTC. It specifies CASSFLAGDEQYF.

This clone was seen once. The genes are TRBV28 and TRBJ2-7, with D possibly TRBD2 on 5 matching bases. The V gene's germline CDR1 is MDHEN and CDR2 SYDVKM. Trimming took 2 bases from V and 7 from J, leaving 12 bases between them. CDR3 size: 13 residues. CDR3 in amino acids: CASSLRRTQEQYF. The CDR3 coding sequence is TGTGCCAGCAGTTTACGACGGACTCAAGAGCAGTACTTC. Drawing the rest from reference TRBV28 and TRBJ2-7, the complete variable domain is DVKVTQSSRYLVKRTGEKVFLECVQDMDHENMFWYRQDPGLGLRLIYFSYDVKMKEKGDIPEGYSVSREKKERFSLILESASTNQTSMYLCASSLRRTQEQYFGPGTRLTVT.

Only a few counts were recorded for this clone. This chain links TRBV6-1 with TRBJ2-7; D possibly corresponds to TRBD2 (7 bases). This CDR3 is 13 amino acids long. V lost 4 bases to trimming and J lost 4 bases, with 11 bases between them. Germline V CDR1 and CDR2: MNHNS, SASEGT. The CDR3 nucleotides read TGTGCCAGCAGTGCGGGGGGCGAGTACGAGCAGTACTTC. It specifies CASSAGGEYEQYF.

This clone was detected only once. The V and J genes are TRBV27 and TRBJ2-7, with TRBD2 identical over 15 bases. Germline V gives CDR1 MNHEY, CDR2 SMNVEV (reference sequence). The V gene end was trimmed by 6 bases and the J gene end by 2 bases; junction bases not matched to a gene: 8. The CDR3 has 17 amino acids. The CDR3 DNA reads TGTGCCAGCAGCCGGGGACTAGCGGGAGGAAGGGCCTACGAGCAGTACTTC. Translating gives CASSRGLAGGRAYEQYF.

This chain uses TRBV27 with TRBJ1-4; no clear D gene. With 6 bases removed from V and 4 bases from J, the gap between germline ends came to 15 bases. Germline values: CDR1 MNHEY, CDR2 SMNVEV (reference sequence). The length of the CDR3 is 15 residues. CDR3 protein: CASRETTAINEKLFF. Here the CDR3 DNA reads TGTGCCAGCAGGGAAACCACAGCTATTAATGAAAAACTGTTTTTT.

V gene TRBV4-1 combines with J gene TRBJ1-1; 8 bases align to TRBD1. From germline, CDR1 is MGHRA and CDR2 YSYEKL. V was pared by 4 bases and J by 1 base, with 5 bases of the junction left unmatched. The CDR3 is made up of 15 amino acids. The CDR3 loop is CASSRQGLSNTEAFF. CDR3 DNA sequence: TGCGCCAGCAGCCGACAGGGGTTATCGAACACTGAAGCTTTCTTT.

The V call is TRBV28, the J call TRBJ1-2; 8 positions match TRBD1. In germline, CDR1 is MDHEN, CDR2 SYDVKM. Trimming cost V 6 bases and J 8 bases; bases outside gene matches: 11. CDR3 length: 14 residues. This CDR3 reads CASRIAGGAGGYTF. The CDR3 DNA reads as TGTGCCAGCAGAATTGCAGGGGGCGCGGGAGGCTACACCTTC.